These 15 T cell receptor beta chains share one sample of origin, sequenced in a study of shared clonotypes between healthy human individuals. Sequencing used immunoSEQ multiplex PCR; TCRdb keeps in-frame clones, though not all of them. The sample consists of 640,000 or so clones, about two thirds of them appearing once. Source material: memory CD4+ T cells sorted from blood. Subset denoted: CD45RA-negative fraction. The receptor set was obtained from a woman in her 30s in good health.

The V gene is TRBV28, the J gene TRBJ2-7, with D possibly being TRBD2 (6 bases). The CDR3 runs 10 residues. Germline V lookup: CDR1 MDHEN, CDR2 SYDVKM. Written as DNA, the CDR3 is TGTGGTGCGGGGTCCTACGAGCAGTACTTC. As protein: CGAGSYEQYF.

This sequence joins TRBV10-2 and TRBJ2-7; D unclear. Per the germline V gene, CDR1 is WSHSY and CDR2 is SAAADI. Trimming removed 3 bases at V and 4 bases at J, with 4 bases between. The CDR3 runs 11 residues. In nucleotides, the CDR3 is TGCGCCAGCAGTGACGGTTACGAGCAGTACTTC. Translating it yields CASSDGYEQYF.

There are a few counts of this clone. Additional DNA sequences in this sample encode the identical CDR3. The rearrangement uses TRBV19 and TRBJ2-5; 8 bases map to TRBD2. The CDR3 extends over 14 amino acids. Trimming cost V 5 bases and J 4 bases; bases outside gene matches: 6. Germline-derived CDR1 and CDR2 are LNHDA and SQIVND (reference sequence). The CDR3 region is CASSSRGRRETQYF. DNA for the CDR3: TGTGCCAGTAGTTCTCGCGGGAGGCGAGAGACCCAGTACTTC. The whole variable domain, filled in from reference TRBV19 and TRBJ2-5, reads DGGITQSPKYLFRKEGQNVTLSCEQNLNHDAMYWYRQDPGQGLRLIYYSQIVNDFQKGDIAEGYSVSREKKESFPLTVTSAQKNPTAFYLCASSSRGRRETQYFGPGTRLLVL.

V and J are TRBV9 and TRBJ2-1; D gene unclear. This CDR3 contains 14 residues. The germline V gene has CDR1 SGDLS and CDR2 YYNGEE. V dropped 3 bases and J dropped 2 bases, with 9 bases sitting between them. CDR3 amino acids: CASSAQHTYNEQFF. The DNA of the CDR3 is TGTGCCAGCAGCGCCCAACATACCTACAATGAGCAGTTCTTC.

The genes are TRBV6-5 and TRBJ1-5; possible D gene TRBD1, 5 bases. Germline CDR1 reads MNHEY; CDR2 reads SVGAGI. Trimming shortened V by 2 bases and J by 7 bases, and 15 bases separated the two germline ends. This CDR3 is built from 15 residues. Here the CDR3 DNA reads TGTGCCAGCAGTTACGATGGGGGGGAGTACCAGCCCCAGCATTTT. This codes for CASSYDGGEYQPQHF.

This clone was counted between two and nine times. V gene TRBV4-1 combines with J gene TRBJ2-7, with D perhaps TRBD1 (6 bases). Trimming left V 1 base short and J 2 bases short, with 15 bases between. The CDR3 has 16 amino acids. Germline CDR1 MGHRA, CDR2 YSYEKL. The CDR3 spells CASSQVAGQLTYEQYF. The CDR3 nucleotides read TGCGCCAGCAGCCAAGTAGCCGGACAGCTCACCTACGAGCAGTACTTC.

The DNA of the CDR3 is TGTGCCAGCACTTGGGGAGGGAGGGAGACCCAGTACTTC. It translates to CASTWGGRETQYF. The chain combines TRBV6-1 with TRBJ2-5, with 7 bases identical to TRBD2. Losses at the gene ends were 7 bases for V and 5 bases for J; bases not matched to a gene: 7. The germline V gene encodes CDR1 MNHNS and CDR2 SASEGT. This CDR3 is built from 13 residues.

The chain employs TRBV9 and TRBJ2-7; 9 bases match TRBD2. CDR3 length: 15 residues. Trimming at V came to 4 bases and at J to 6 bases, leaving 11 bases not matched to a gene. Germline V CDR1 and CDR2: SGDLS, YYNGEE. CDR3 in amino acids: CASSPRFSGSGEQYF. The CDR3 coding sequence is TGTGCCAGCAGCCCCCGTTTTAGCGGGAGTGGCGAGCAGTACTTC.

The CDR3 loop is CASSDMAGQETQYF. CDR3 nucleotide sequence: TGCGCCAGCAGTGATATGGCGGGCCAAGAGACCCAGTACTTC. The chain links TRBV10-2 to TRBJ2-5, with D possibly being TRBD2 (5 bases). The V gene lost 3 bases and the J gene lost 1 base, with 9 bases spanning the gap. CDR1 and CDR2 (germline): WSHSY, SAAADI. The CDR3 has 14 residues.

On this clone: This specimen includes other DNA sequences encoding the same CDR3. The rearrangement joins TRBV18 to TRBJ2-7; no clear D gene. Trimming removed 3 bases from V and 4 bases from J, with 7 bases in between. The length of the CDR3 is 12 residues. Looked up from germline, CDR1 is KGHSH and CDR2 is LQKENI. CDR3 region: CASSPNPYEQYF. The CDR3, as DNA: TGTGCCAGCTCACCCAATCCGTACGAGCAGTACTTC. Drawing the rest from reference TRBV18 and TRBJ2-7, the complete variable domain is NAGVMQNPRHLVRRRGQEARLRCSPMKGHSHVYWYRQLPEEGLKFMVYLQKENIIDESGMPKERFSAEFPKEGPSILRIQQVVRGDSAAYFCASSPNPYEQYFGPGTRLTVT.

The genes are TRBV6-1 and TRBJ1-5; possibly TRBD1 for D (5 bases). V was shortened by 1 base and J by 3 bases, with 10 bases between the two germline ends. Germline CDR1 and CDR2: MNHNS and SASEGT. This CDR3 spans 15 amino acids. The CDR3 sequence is CASSEGGRDNQPQHF. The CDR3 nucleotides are TGTGCCAGCAGTGAAGGCGGCAGGGACAATCAGCCCCAGCATTTT.

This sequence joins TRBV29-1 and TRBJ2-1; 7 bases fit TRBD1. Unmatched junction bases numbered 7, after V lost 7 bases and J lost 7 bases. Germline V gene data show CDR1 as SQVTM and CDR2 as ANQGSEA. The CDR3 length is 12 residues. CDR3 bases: TGCAGCGGGTACAGGGGAGCGAATGAGCAGTTCTTC. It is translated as CSGYRGANEQFF.

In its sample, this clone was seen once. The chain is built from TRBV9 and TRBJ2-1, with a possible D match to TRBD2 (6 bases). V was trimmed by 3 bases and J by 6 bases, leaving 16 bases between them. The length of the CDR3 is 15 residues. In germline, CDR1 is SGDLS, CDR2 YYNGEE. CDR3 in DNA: TGTGCCAGCAGCGGACCGGGGGTTAGCTTCAATGAGCAGTTCTTC. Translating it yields CASSGPGVSFNEQFF. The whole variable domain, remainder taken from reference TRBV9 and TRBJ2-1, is DSGVTQTPKHLITATGQRVTLRCSPRSGDLSVYWYQQSLDQGLQFLIQYYNGEERAKGNILERFSAQQFPDLHSELNLSSLELGDSALYFCASSGPGVSFNEQFFGPGTRLTVL.

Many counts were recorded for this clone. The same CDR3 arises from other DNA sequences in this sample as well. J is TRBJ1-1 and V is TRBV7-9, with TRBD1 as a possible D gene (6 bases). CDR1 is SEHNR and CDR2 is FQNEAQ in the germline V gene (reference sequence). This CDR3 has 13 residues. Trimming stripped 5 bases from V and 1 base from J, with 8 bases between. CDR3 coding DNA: TGTGCCAGCAGCAAACAGGGGAACACTGAAGCTTTCTTT. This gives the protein CASSKQGNTEAFF. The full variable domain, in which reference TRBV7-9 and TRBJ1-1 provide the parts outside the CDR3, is DTGVSQNPRHKITKRGQNVTFRCDPISEHNRLYWYRQTLGQGPEFLTYFQNEAQLEKSRLLSDRFSAERPKGSFSTLEIQRTEQGDSAMYLCASSKQGNTEAFFGQGTRLTVV.

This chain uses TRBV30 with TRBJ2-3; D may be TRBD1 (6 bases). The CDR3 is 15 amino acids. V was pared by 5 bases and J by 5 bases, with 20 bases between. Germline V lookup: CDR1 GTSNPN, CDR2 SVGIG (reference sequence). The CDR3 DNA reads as TGTGCCTGGGGAAAAGAGGGGGTTTCGAAAGATACGCAGTATTTT. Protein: CAWGKEGVSKDTQYF.